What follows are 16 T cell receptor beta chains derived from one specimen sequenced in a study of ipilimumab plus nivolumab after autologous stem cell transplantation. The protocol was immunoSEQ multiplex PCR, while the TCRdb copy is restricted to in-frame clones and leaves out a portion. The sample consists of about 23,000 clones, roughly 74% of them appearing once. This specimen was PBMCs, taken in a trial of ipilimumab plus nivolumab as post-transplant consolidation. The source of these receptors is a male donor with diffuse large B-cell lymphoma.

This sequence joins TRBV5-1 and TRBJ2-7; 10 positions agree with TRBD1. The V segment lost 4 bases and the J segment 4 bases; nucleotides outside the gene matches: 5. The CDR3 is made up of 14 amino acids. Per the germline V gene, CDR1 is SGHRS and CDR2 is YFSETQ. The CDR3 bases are TGCGCCAGCAGCCTACCGGGACAGGGGTACGAGCAGTACTTC. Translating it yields CASSLPGQGYEQYF.

CDR3 nucleotide sequence: TGTGCCAGCATCCCCGGGGGGGGATCTCCCTACGAGCAGTACTTC. It specifies CASIPGGGSPYEQYF. This rearrangement joins TRBV2 to TRBJ2-7, with TRBD2 matching 8 bases. The CDR3 length is 15 residues. Germline assignment: CDR1 SNHLY and CDR2 FYNNEI. V was clipped by 7 bases and J by 2 bases; unmatched bases: 10.

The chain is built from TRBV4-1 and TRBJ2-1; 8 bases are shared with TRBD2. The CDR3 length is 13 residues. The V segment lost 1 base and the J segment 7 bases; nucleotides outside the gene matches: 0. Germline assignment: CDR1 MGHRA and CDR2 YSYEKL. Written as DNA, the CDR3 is TGCGCCAGCAGCCAAGTAGCGGGAAATGAGCAGTTCTTC. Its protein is CASSQVAGNEQFF.

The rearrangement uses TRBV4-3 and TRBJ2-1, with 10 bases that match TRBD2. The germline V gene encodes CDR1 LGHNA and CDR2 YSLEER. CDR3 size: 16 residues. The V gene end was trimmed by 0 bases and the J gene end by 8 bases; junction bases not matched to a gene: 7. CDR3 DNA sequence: TGCGCCAGCAGCCAAGAAGGTAGCGGGAGGATCGATGAGCAGTTCTTC. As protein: CASSQEGSGRIDEQFF.

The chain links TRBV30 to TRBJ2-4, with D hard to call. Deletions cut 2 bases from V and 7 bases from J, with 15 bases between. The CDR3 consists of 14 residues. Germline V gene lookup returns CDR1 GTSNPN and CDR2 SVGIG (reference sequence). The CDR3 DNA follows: TGTGCCTGGAGTACCAGTCGAGTGGGCAACATTCAGTACTTC. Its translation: CAWSTSRVGNIQYF.

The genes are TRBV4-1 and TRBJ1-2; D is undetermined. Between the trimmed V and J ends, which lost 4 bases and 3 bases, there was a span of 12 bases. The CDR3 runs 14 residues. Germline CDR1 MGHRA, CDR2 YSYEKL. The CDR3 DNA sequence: TGCGCCAGCAGCCTACCAGGATCCTACTATGGCTACACCTTC. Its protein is CASSLPGSYYGYTF.

The CDR3 coding sequence is TGTGCCAGCAGCTTAAACTCCGGGGAGCAGTACTTC. Its translation is CASSLNSGEQYF. V usage is TRBV11-3 and J usage is TRBJ2-7; no definite D call. This CDR3 has 12 amino acids. Germline CDR1 SGHNT, CDR2 YENEEA. The germline V and J ends were trimmed by 2 bases and 7 bases, with 9 bases remaining between them. The entire variable domain, with the rest obtained from reference TRBV11-3 and TRBJ2-7, is as follows: EAGVVQSPRYKIIEKKQPVAFWCNPISGHNTLYWYLQNLGQGPELLIRYENEEAVDDSQLPKDRFSAERLKGVDSTLKIQPAELGDSAVYLCASSLNSGEQYFGPGTRLTVT.

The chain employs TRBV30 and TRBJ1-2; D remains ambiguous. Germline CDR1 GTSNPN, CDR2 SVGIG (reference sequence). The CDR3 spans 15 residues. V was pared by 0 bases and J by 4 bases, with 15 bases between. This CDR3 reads CAWSVNSGYAYGYTF. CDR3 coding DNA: TGTGCCTGGAGTGTAAATTCTGGCTACGCCTATGGCTACACCTTC.

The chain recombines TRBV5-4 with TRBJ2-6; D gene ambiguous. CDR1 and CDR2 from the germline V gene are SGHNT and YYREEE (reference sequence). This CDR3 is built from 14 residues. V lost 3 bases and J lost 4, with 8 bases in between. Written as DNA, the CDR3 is TGTGCCAGCAGCTACGCGGACGGGGCCAACGTCCTGACTTTC. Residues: CASSYADGANVLTF.

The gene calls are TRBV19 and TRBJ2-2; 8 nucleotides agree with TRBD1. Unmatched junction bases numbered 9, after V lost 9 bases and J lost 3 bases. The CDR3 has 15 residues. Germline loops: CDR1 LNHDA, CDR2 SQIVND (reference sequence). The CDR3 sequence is CASRLATGDTGELFF. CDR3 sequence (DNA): TGTGCCAGCCGCCTAGCGACAGGGGACACCGGGGAGCTGTTTTTT.

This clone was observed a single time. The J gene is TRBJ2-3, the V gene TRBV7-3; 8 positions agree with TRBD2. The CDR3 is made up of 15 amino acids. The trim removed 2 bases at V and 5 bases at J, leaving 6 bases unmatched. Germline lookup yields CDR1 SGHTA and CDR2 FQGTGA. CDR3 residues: CASSLAGGGVDTQYF. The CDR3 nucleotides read TGTGCCAGCAGCTTAGCGGGGGGCGGAGTAGATACGCAGTATTTT. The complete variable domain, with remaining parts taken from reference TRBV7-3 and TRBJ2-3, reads GAGVSQTPSNKVTEKGKYVELRCDPISGHTALYWYRQSLGQGPEFLIYFQGTGAADDSGLPNDRFFAVRPEGSVSTLKIQRTERGDSAVYLCASSLAGGGVDTQYFGPGTRLTVL.

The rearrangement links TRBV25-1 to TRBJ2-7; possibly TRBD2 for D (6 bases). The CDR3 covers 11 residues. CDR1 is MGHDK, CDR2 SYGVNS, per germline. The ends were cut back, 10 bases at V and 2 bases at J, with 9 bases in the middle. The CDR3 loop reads CATRLAYEQYF. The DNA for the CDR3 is TGTGCCACCCGACTAGCCTACGAGCAGTACTTC.

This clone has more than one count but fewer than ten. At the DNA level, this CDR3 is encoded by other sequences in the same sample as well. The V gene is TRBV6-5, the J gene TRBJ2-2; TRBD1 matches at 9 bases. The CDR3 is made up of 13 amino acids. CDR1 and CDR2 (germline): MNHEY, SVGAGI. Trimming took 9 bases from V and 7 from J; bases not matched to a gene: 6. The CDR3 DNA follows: TGTGCCAGTCGACAGGGGGGGGGCGGGGAGCTGTTTTTT. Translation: CASRQGGGGELFF.

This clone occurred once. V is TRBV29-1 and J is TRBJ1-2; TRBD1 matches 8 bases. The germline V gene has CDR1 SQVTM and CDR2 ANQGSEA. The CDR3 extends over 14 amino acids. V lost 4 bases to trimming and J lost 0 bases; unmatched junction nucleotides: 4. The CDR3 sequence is CSVVGTGTNYGYTF. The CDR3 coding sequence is TGCAGCGTTGTAGGGACAGGCACTAACTATGGCTACACCTTC.

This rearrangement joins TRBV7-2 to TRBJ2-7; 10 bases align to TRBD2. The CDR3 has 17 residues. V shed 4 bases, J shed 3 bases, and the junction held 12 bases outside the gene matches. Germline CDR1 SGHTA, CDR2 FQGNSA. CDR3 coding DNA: TGTGCCAGCAGCTCCCCAGGGGCTAGCGGGGGTTTCTACGAGCAGTACTTC. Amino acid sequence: CASSSPGASGGFYEQYF.

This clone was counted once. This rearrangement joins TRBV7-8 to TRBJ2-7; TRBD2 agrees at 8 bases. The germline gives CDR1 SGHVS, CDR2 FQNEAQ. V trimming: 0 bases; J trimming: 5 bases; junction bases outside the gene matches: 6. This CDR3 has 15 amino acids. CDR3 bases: TGTGCCAGCAGCTTAGCGGGTAGCGGGGTGAACGAGCAGTACTTC. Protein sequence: CASSLAGSGVNEQYF.